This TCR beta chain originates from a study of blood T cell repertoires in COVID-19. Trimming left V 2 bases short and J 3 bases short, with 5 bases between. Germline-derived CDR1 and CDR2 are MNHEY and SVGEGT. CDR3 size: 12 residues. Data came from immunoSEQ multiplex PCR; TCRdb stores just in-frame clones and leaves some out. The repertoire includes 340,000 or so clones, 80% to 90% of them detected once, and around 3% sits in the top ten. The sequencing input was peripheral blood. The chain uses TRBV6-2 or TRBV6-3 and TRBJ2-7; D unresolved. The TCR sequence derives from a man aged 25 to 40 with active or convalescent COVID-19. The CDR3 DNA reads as TGTGCCAGCAGTTACGCGTACTACGAGCAGTACTTC. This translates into CASSYAYYEQYF.